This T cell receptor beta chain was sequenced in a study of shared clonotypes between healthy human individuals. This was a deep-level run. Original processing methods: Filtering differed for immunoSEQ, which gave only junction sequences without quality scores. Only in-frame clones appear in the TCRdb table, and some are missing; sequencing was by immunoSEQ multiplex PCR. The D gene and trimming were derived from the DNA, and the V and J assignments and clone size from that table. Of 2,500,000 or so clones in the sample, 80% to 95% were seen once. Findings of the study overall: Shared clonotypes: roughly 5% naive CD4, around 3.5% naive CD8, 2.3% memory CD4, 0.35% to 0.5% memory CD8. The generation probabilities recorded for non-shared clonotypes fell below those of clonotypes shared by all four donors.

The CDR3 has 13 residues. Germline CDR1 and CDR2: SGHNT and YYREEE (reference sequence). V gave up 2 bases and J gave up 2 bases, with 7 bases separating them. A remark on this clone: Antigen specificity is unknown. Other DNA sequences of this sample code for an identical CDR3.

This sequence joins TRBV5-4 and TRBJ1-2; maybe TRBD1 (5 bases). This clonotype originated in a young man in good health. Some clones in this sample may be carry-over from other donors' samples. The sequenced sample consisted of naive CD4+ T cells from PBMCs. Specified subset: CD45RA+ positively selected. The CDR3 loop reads CASSFGQNYGYTF. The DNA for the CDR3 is TGTGCCAGCAGCTTTGGACAAAACTATGGCTACACCTTC.